Below, 7 T cell receptor beta chains from the same sample are listed, as sequenced in a study of T cell changes during pregnancy in multiple sclerosis. The method was immunoSEQ multiplex PCR; TCRdb's version includes in-frame clones alone and lacks a portion of them. Of 55,000 to 75,000 clones detected, 75% to 95% appear once; the ten largest clones hold 2.2%. Specimen: peripheral blood, collected in the third trimester of pregnancy. The receptors come from a female donor in good health, enrolled as a control in a pregnancy study.

The genes are TRBV19 and TRBJ2-2; D is undetermined. Germline-derived CDR1 and CDR2 are LNHDA and SQIVND (reference sequence). This CDR3 is built from 12 residues. The V and J ends lost 10 bases and 6 bases respectively, with 12 bases between them. For the CDR3, the DNA is TGTGCCACCCGACTTGCGCCCGGGGAGCTGTTTTTT. Translation: CATRLAPGELFF. The whole variable domain, remainder taken from reference TRBV19 and TRBJ2-2, is DGGITQSPKYLFRKEGQNVTLSCEQNLNHDAMYWYRQDPGQGLRLIYYSQIVNDFQKGDIAEGYSVSREKKESFPLTVTSAQKNPTAFYLCATRLAPGELFFGEGSRLTVL.

The chain has TRBV5-1 and TRBJ2-1; 9 bases align to TRBD2. V trimming: 1 base; J trimming: 4 bases; junction bases outside the gene matches: 15. The CDR3 is 19 residues long. In germline, CDR1 is SGHRS, CDR2 YFSETQ. CDR3: CASSLSPSGKGRIYNEQFF. The CDR3, as DNA: TGCGCCAGCAGCTTGAGCCCTAGCGGGAAGGGGCGTATATACAATGAGCAGTTCTTC.

The V and J genes are TRBV7-3 and TRBJ2-1; 10 bases align to TRBD1. Germline V lookup: CDR1 SGHTA, CDR2 FQGTGA. Trimming at V came to 5 bases and at J to 4 bases, leaving 8 bases not matched to a gene. This CDR3 spans 16 amino acids. The CDR3 loop is CASSRIPGQGYNEQFF. The CDR3 DNA sequence: TGTGCCAGCAGCCGAATACCGGGACAGGGGTACAATGAGCAGTTCTTC. Drawing the rest from reference TRBV7-3 and TRBJ2-1, the complete variable domain is GAGVSQTPSNKVTEKGKYVELRCDPISGHTALYWYRQSLGQGPEFLIYFQGTGAADDSGLPNDRFFAVRPEGSVSTLKIQRTERGDSAVYLCASSRIPGQGYNEQFFGPGTRLTVL.

The chain's CDR3 is CSVVWAGGITDTQYF. In DNA, the CDR3 is TGCAGCGTTGTTTGGGCAGGGGGTATCACAGATACGCAGTATTTT. V is TRBV29-1 and J is TRBJ2-3, with 7 bases that match TRBD1. With V trimmed by 4 bases and J by 2 bases, 9 bases remained unmatched. Germline CDR1 reads SQVTM; CDR2 reads ANQGSEA. The CDR3 consists of 15 residues.

The chain recombines TRBV5-1 with TRBJ1-1, with D possibly matching TRBD1 (5 bases). CDR3 length: 15 residues. Germline loops: CDR1 SGHRS, CDR2 YFSETQ. Between the trimmed V and J ends, which lost 0 bases and 5 bases, there was a span of 14 bases. The CDR3 reads CASSLESGAWTEAFF. DNA for the CDR3: TGCGCCAGCAGCTTGGAAAGTGGGGCGTGGACTGAAGCTTTCTTT.

This rearrangement joins TRBV29-1 to TRBJ2-1; tentative D call: TRBD2 (5 bases). Trimming pared 6 bases from V and 2 bases from J, leaving 14 bases between. This CDR3 is 14 amino acids long. Germline V gene lookup returns CDR1 SQVTM and CDR2 ANQGSEA. In DNA, the CDR3 is TGCAGCGTACGCCTTCGGGGAGCCTACAATGAGCAGTTCTTC. Amino acids: CSVRLRGAYNEQFF.

V and J are TRBV2 and TRBJ2-3; D remains ambiguous. CDR1 and CDR2 (germline): SNHLY, FYNNEI. The V end was cut by 8 bases, the J end by 3 bases, with 9 bases between. This CDR3 spans 12 amino acids. CDR3 sequence (DNA): TGTGCCAGCGGGTCGGGTACAGATACGCAGTATTTT. This codes for CASGSGTDTQYF.